Below, 17 T cell receptor beta chains from the same sample are listed, as sequenced in a study of CD8 T cells in Susac syndrome. Reverse transcription of about 0.5 to 1 ug RNA used random hexamers. MiXCR, applied by TCRdb to the immunoSEQ multiplex PCR reads, yields one record per CDR3 protein. The table shows approximately 150,000 distinct CDR3 sequences, with roughly 94% occurring only once. The specimen sequenced was CD4+ T cells from PBMCs. The receptors were gathered from a human donor in good health.

This chain links TRBV28 with TRBJ2-6; 9 nucleotides align to TRBD1. The CDR3 loop spans 17 amino acids. Germline assignment: CDR1 MDHEN and CDR2 SYDVKM. V shed 7 bases, J shed 2 bases, and the junction held 9 bases outside the gene matches. CDR3 region: CASNRIQGATGANVLTF. DNA of the CDR3: TGTGCCAGCAACCGGATACAGGGGGCGACTGGGGCCAACGTCCTGACTTTC.

This clonotype was seen once. The chain recombines TRBV4-1 with TRBJ1-2; 8 positions agree with TRBD1. Per the germline V gene, CDR1 is MGHRA and CDR2 is YSYEKL. This CDR3 is built from 14 residues. V was clipped by 3 bases and J by 14 bases; unmatched bases: 14. In DNA form, the CDR3 reads TGCGCCAGCAGCCAGAGGACAGGGCCCCTCGACTTAACCTTC. Its protein is CASSQRTGPLDLTF.

The chain employs TRBV2 and TRBJ1-2, with D unclear. Deletions cut 6 bases from V and 4 bases from J, with 9 bases between. The germline V gene encodes CDR1 SNHLY and CDR2 FYNNEI. The CDR3 sequence is 12 residues long. CDR3: CASRSQSYGYTF. CDR3 bases: TGTGCCAGCAGGAGTCAGAGCTATGGCTACACCTTC.

V usage is TRBV7-9 and J usage is TRBJ2-1; TRBD2 is a possible D gene (6 bases). Germline CDR1 is SEHNR and CDR2 is FQNEAQ (reference sequence). The CDR3 contains 17 residues. Trimming removed 0 bases at V and 3 bases at J, with 15 bases between. The DNA for the CDR3 is TGTGCCAGCAGCTTAGCCCCCCCCGGCGGGGTCTACAATGAGCAGTTCTTC. Protein: CASSLAPPGGVYNEQFF.

As concerns this clonotype: At one end, the junction sequence differs from germline, possibly due to a read error. The chain recombines TRBV30 with TRBJ1-1; D gene uncertain. CDR3 length: 12 residues. The V gene's germline CDR1 is GTSNPN and CDR2 SVGIG (reference sequence). CDR3 sequence (DNA): TGTGCCCGGAGCGGCAGGAACACTGAAGCTTTCTTT. Protein sequence: CARSGRNTEAFF.

V gene TRBV5-1 combines with J gene TRBJ2-3; TRBD1 matches 7 bases. The CDR3 runs 14 residues. Germline CDR1 SGHRS, CDR2 YFSETQ. The V segment lost 5 bases and the J segment 6 bases; nucleotides outside the gene matches: 9. The CDR3 nucleotides read TGCGCCAGCAGTCCCGGACAGGTGAAGGATACGCAGTATTTT. Translated: CASSPGQVKDTQYF.

The CDR3: CASSISTYGYTF. The CDR3 nucleotides are TGTGCCAGTAGTATATCTACCTATGGCTACACCTTC. This rearrangement joins TRBV19 to TRBJ1-2; D not resolved. Trimming cost V 2 bases and J 4 bases, with 5 bases left between them. The germline V gene has CDR1 LNHDA and CDR2 SQIVND (reference sequence). The CDR3 contains 12 residues. Full variable domain (missing parts from reference TRBV19 and TRBJ1-2): DGGITQSPKYLFRKEGQNVTLSCEQNLNHDAMYWYRQDPGQGLRLIYYSQIVNDFQKGDIAEGYSVSREKKESFPLTVTSAQKNPTAFYLCASSISTYGYTFGSGTRLTVV.

The chain couples TRBV7-7 to TRBJ2-5; D not certain. The CDR3 has 12 amino acids. V was clipped by 9 bases and J by 6 bases, with 14 bases between them. Germline V gene sequence: CDR1 SSHAT, CDR2 FNYEAQ (reference sequence). CDR3 loop: CASSGFSQTQYF. For the CDR3, the DNA is TGTGCCAGTAGTGGGTTTTCGCAGACCCAGTACTTC.

The chain carries TRBV24-1 and TRBJ2-1; 8 nucleotides match TRBD2. The J segment lost 3 bases and the V segment lost 3 bases, leaving 6 bases of the junction unmatched. The germline V gene has CDR1 KGHDR and CDR2 SFDVKD. The CDR3 totals 16 residues. The CDR3 reads CATSDARLALYNEQFF. In DNA form, the CDR3 reads TGTGCCACCAGTGATGCGCGACTAGCGCTCTACAATGAGCAGTTCTTC.

The chain recombines TRBV9 with TRBJ1-1; D uncertain. Per germline, CDR1 SGDLS and CDR2 YYNGEE. Trimming took 7 bases from V and 5 from J, leaving 21 bases between them. The CDR3 is 15 residues long. CDR3 bases: TGTGCCAGCGGCTCAACCAATCGGGGAGAGACTGAAGCTTTCTTT. Protein sequence: CASGSTNRGETEAFF.

V usage is TRBV3-1 and J usage is TRBJ2-3; 7 positions agree with TRBD1. From germline, CDR1 is LGHDT and CDR2 YNNKEL (reference sequence). J was trimmed by 2 bases and V by 1 base; bases with no gene match: 3. The CDR3 has 15 amino acids. The CDR3 loop is CASSQVDRDTDTQYF. DNA for the CDR3: TGTGCCAGCAGCCAAGTAGACAGGGACACAGATACGCAGTATTTT.

This sequence joins TRBV12-3 or TRBV12-4 and TRBJ2-5; the D call may be TRBD1 or TRBD2 (7 bases each). The CDR3 is 13 amino acids. Trimming cost V 2 bases and J 9 bases, with 13 bases left between them. In nucleotides, the CDR3 is TGTGCCAGCAGTTTAAGGGGGAGGGGGCCCCAGTACTTC. It is translated as CASSLRGRGPQYF.

On this clonotype: A junction end diverges from the germline sequence, so it may reflect a read error. The CDR3 DNA reads TGTGCCAGCATCCCCGGGGGGGGGACAGGCGCCTTTTTT. Its translation is CASIPGGGTGAFF. J is TRBJ2-3 and V is TRBV12-3 or TRBV12-4; D assignment may be TRBD1 or TRBD2 (8 bases each). The length of the CDR3 is 13 residues.

The chain is built from TRBV12-3 or TRBV12-4 and TRBJ2-2; D not resolved. Trimming stripped 5 bases from V and 0 bases from J, with 13 bases between. There are 16 residues in the CDR3. CDR3 sequence (DNA): TGTGCCAGCAGTCTCAGCTACGGCTCGAACACCGGGGAGCTGTTTTTT. Translation gives CASSLSYGSNTGELFF.

The chain joins TRBV7-9 to TRBJ1-5; TRBD1 agrees at 7 bases. Unmatched junction bases numbered 10, after V lost 10 bases and J lost 1 base. Germline V gene lookup returns CDR1 SEHNR and CDR2 FQNEAQ (reference sequence). The CDR3 length is 15 residues. The CDR3 sequence: CANGGDSPSNQPQHF. CDR3 DNA sequence: TGTGCCAACGGGGGGGACAGTCCCAGCAATCAGCCCCAGCATTTT.

This chain uses TRBV7-6 with TRBJ2-7; tentative D call: TRBD1 (6 bases). The V end was cut by 1 base, the J end by 2 bases, with 9 bases between. Per germline, CDR1 SGHVS and CDR2 FNYEAQ. The CDR3 has 14 residues. CDR3 DNA sequence: TGTGCCAGCAGCTTAGAACAGGGCCCCTACGAGCAGTACTTC. It specifies CASSLEQGPYEQYF. Variable domain in full (rest from reference TRBV7-6 and TRBJ2-7): GAGVSQSPRYKVTKRGQDVALRCDPISGHVSLYWYRQALGQGPEFLTYFNYEAQQDKSGLPNDRFSAERPEGSISTLTIQRTEQRDSAMYRCASSLEQGPYEQYFGPGTRLTVT.

The chain couples TRBV15 to TRBJ1-2; 7 bases line up with TRBD1. The CDR3 length is 14 residues. Germline lookup yields CDR1 LNHNV and CDR2 YYDKDF (reference sequence). Trimming cost V 2 bases and J 6 bases; bases outside gene matches: 6. Here the CDR3 DNA reads TGTGCCACCAGCAGAATAGACAGGGAGCATGGCTACACCTTC. This sequence encodes CATSRIDREHGYTF.